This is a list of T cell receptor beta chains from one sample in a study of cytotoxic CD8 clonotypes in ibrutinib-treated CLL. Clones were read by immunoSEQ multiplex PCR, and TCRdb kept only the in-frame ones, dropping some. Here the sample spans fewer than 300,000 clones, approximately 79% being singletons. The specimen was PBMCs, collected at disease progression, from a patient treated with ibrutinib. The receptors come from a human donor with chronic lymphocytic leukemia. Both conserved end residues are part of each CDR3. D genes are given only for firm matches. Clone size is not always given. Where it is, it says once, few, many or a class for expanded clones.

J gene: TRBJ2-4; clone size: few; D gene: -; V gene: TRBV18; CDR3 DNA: TGTGCCAGCTCACAATCGGGGAAAGGGTCGGACATTCAGTACTTC; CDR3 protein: CASSQSGKGSDIQYF
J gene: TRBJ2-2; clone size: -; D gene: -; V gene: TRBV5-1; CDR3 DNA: TGCGCCAGCAGCCCAACAGGGCCCCTTACCGGGGAGCTGTTTTTT; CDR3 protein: CASSPTGPLTGELFF
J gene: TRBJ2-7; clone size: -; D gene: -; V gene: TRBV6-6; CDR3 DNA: TGTGCCAGCAGTTTGACAGGTTCCCGCGAGCAGTACTTC; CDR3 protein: CASSLTGSREQYF
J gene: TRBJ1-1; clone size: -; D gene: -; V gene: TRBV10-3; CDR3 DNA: TGTGCCATCAATCAGGGGACCCACACTGAAGCTTTCTTT; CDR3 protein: CAINQGTHTEAFF
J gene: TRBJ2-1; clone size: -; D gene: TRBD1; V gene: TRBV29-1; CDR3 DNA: TGCAGCGCCACGACAGGGGCCGAGCAGTTCTTC; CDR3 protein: CSATTGAEQFF
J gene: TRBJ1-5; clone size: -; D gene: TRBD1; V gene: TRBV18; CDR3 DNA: TGTGCCAGCTCCTTACAGGGGGATGGCAATCAGCCCCAGCATTTT; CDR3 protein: CASSLQGDGNQPQHF
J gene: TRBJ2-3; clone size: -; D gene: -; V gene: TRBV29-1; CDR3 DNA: TGCAGCGCCACGGGACGGCTCACAGATACGCAGTATTTT; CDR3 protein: CSATGRLTDTQYF
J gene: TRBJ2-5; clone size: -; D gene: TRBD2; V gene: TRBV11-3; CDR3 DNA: TGTGCCAGCAGCAAGTCCCCTAGCGGGGGCGGGGAGACCCAGTACTTC; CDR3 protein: CASSKSPSGGGETQYF
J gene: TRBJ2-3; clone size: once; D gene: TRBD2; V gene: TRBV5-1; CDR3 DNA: TGCGCCAGCAGCGAAATAAGGACTAGCGGGAGAACGGGTACGCAGTATTTT; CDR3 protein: CASSEIRTSGRTGTQYF
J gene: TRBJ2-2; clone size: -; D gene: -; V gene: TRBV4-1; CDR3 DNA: TGCGCCAGCAGCCTTAGGACAGCGAACACCGGGGAGCTGTTTTTT; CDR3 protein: CASSLRTANTGELFF
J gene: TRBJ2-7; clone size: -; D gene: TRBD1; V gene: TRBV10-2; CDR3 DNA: TGCGCCAGCGGGACAGGGTGGTACGAGCAGTACTTC; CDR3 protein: CASGTGWYEQYF
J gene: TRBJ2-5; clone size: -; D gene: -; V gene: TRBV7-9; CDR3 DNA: TGTGCCAGCAGCTTAGACAGGTACCAAGAGACCCAGTACTTC; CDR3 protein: CASSLDRYQETQYF
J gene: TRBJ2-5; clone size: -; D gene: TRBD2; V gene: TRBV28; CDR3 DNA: TGTGCCAGCAGTTTAGAACTAGCGGAACAAGAGACCCAGTACTTC; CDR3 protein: CASSLELAEQETQYF
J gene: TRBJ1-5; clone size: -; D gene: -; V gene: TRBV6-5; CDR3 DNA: TGTGCCAGTCGGATGAACAACAATCAGCCCCAGCATTTT; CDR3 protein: CASRMNNNQPQHF
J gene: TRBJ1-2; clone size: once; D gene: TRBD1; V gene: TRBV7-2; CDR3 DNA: TGTGCCAGCAGCTTAACGACAGGGGGCCGCGGCTACACCTTC; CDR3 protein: CASSLTTGGRGYTF
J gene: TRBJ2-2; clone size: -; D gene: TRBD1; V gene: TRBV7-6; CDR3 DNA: TGTGCCAGCACCGGACAGGGTTGGAACACCGGGGAGCTGTTTTTT; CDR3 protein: CASTGQGWNTGELFF
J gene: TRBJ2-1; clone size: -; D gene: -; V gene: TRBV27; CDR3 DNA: TGTGCCAGCAGTTTGTGGGGGGGGCACAATGAGCAGTTCTTC; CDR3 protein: CASSLWGGHNEQFF
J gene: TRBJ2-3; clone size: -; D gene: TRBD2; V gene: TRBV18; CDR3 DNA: TGTGCCAGCTCACCAGCACTAGCGGGAGTCTTGTCAGATACGCAGTATTTT; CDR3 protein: CASSPALAGVLSDTQYF
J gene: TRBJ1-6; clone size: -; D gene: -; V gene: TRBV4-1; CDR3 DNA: TGCGCCAGCAGCCACCCCGGGACCGGGATGGCTTCAAATAATTCACCCCTCCACTTT; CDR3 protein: CASSHPGTGMASNNSPLHF
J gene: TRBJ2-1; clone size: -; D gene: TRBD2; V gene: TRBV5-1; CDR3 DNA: TGCGCCAGCAGCCCCCCCGGGACTAGCGGACTTTTCGGGCAGTTCTTC; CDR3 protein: CASSPPGTSGLFGQFF
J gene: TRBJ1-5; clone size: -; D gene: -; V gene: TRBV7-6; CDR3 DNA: TGTGCCAGCAGCCCGATACCGGGGCCTCAGCCCCAGCATTTT; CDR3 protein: CASSPIPGPQPQHF
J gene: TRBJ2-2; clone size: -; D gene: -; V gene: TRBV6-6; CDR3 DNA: TGTGCCAGCAGTTACGGCACCGGGGAGCTGTTTTTT; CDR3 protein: CASSYGTGELFF
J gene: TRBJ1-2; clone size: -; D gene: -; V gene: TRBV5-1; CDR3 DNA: TGCGCCAGCAGCGGCAATTATGGCTACACCTTC; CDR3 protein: CASSGNYGYTF
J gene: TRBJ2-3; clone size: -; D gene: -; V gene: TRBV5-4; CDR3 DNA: TGTGCCAGCAGCTTGTACGGGGTTAGGGATACGCAGTATTTT; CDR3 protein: CASSLYGVRDTQYF
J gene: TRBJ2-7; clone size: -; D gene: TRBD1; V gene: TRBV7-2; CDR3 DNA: TGTGCCAGCAGCTTCAGGGGGCCGAACTACGAGCAGTACTTC; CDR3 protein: CASSFRGPNYEQYF
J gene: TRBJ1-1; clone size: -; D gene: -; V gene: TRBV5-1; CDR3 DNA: TGCGCCAGCAGCCAGAGGGAGGACACTGAAGCTTTCTTT; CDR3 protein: CASSQREDTEAFF
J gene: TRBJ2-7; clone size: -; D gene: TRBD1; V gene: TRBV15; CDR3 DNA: TGTGCCACCAGCAGAGATGGGACAGGAGTCTACGAGCAGTACTTC; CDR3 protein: CATSRDGTGVYEQYF
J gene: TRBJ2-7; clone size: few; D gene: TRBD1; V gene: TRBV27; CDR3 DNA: TGTGCCAGCAGGGACAGGGTCTCCTACGAGCAGTACTTC; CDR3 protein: CASRDRVSYEQYF
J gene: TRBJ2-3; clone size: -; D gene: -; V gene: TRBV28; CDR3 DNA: TGTGCCAGCAGTTTCGGCGGAGATACGCAGTATTTT; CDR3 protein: CASSFGGDTQYF
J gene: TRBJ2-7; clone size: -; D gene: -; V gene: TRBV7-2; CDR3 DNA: TGTGCCAGCAGCTTAGGGGATTGGGCCCACGAGCAGTACTTC; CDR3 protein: CASSLGDWAHEQYF
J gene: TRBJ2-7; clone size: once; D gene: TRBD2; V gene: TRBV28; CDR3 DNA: TGTGCCAGCAGTTCTTGGCCCTATAGCGGGAGGGCCCGAGACTACGAGCAGTACTTC; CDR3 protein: CASSSWPYSGRARDYEQYF
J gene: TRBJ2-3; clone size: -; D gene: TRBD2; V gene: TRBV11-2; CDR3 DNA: TGTGCCAGCAGCTTATCCGTGGGGGGGGGCACAGATACGCAGTATTTT; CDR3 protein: CASSLSVGGGTDTQYF
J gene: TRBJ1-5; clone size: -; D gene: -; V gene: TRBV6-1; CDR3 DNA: TGTGCCAGCAGTGAAAGGAGGGGGGCCGATAAGCCCCAGCATTTT; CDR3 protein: CASSERRGADKPQHF
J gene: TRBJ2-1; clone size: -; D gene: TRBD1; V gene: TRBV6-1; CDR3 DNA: TGTGCCAGCGAGACCGGGACAGGGAACAATGAGCAGTTCTTC; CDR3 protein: CASETGTGNNEQFF
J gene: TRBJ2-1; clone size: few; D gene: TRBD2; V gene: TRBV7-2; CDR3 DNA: TGTGCCAGCAGCTCCCAACCCGGGACTAGCACCTTCAATGAGCAGTTCTTC; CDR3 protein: CASSSQPGTSTFNEQFF
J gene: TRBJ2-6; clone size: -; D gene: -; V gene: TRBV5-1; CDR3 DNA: TGCGCCAGCAGCCGACCTGAGCGCGCCTCTGGGGCCAACGTCCTGACTTTC; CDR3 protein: CASSRPERASGANVLTF
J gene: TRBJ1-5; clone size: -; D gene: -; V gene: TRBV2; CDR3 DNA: TGTGCCAGCAACCCCAGTACGCATCGGGGGATTCAGCCCCAGCATTTT; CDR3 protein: CASNPSTHRGIQPQHF
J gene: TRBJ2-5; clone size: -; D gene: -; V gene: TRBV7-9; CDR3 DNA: TGTGCCAGCAGCTCCTCCGTCGCGACCCAGTACTTC; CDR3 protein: CASSSSVATQYF
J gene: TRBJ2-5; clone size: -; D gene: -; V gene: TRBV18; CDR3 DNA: TGTGCCAGCTCACCTTCCTGGGGGTTCGAGTTGGAGACCCAGTACTTC; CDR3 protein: CASSPSWGFELETQYF
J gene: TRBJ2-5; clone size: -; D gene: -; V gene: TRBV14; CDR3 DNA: TGTGCCAGCAGCCAAGACTTTGGGGGCCGAGAGACCCAGTACTTC; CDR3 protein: CASSQDFGGRETQYF
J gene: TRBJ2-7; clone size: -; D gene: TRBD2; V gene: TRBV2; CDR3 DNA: TGTGCCAGCAGTGCGTCAAGGGCTAGCGGGTCCTACGAGCAGTACTTC; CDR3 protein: CASSASRASGSYEQYF
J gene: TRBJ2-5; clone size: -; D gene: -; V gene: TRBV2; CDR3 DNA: TGTGCCAGCAGGGCCGACCAGGGATATGGGGAGACCCAGTACTTC; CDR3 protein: CASRADQGYGETQYF
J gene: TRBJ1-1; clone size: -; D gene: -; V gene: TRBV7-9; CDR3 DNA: TGTGCCAGCAGCCCAGGGGTTAGGGACACTGAAGCTTTCTTT; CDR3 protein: CASSPGVRDTEAFF
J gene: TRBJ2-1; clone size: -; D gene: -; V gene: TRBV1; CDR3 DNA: TGCACCAGCAGCCAGGTTAGCGGGAGGGCCCCCTACAATGAGCAGTTCTTC; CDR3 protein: CTSSQVSGRAPYNEQFF
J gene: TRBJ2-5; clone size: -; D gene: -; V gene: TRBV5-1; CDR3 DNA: TGCGCCAGCAGCTTTGGGGGCCAAGAGACCCAGTACTTC; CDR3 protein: CASSFGGQETQYF
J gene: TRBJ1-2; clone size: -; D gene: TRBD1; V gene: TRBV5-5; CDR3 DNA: TGTGCCAGCAGCCCAAGACAGGGAAGCGGCTACACCTTC; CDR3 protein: CASSPRQGSGYTF